One and the same sample provided the 8 T cell receptor beta chains below, sequenced in a study of T-cell reconstitution after alpha-beta-depleted transplantation in children. Preparing the TCRbeta library involved the use of unique molecular identifiers. TCRdb reprocessed the PCR reads via MiXCR and lists one record per CDR3 protein. This table has roughly 120,000 distinct CDR3 sequences, roughly 23% appearing once. This material consisted of PBMCs, mostly from graft donor cells, taken 180 days after TCRalphabeta/CD19-depleted stem cell transplant. These receptors came from a male patient between 2 and 15 years old who had a stem cell transplant for chronic granulomatous disease, so the T cells may come from the graft donor.

This clonotype was seen ten or more times. The chain joins TRBV7-8 to TRBJ2-5, with 9 nucleotides matching TRBD2. V dropped 3 bases and J dropped 14; count of bases not matched to a gene: 10. Germline CDR1 reads SGHVS; CDR2 reads FQNEAQ. This CDR3 has 13 residues. DNA for the CDR3: TGTGCCAGCAGCTTGGCGGGGGGGTGGTTTAACTACTTC. As protein: CASSLAGGWFNYF. Filled out from reference TRBV7-8 and TRBJ2-5, the complete variable domain reads GAGVSQSPRYKVAKRGQDVALRCDPISGHVSLFWYQQALGQGPEFLTYFQNEAQLDKSGLPSDRFFAERPEGSVSTLKIQRTQQEDSAVYLCASSLAGGWFNYFGPGTRLLVL.

This clonotype was recorded a few times. This chain uses TRBV6-2 or TRBV6-3 with TRBJ2-7, with 10 bases aligning to TRBD2. This CDR3 is built from 13 residues. V lost 4 bases, J lost 7 bases, and 4 bases stayed unmatched. Germline V gives CDR1 MNHEY, CDR2 SVGEGT. DNA of the CDR3: TGTGCCAGCAGTTCCAGCGGGAGGGGGGAGCAGTACTTC. This sequence encodes CASSSSGRGEQYF.

This clonotype was recorded a few times. DNA for the CDR3: TGCAGTGCTAGACGGACAGGGATAACCTACGAGCAGTACTTC. Residues: CSARRTGITYEQYF. The chain is built from TRBV20-1 and TRBJ2-7, with TRBD1 identical over 8 bases. Germline-derived CDR1 and CDR2 are DFQATT and SNEGSKA (reference sequence). V gave up 2 bases and J gave up 2 bases; unmatched junction bases: 5. The CDR3 runs to 14 residues.

The chain employs TRBV9 and TRBJ2-4; the D gene is possibly TRBD1 (6 bases). Germline V lookup: CDR1 SGDLS, CDR2 YYNGEE. There are 13 residues in the CDR3. Trimming cost V 3 bases and J 3 bases, with 7 bases left between them. CDR3 protein: CASSAGHKNIQYF. Written as DNA, the CDR3 is TGTGCCAGCAGCGCGGGACACAAAAACATTCAGTACTTC.

The sample holds many counts of this clonotype. The CDR3 reads CSAPRTTTQYF. CDR3 bases: TGCAGTGCTCCAAGGACCACTACGCAGTATTTT. The chain recombines TRBV20-1 with TRBJ2-3; D not resolved. The germline V gene has CDR1 DFQATT and CDR2 SNEGSKA (reference sequence). Deletions cut 5 bases from V and 8 bases from J, with 11 bases between. CDR3 length: 11 amino acids.

This clonotype was seen a handful of times. The chain couples TRBV20-1 to TRBJ2-1, with 14 positions matching TRBD2. J was trimmed by 10 bases and V by 6 bases; bases with no gene match: 8. There are 14 residues in the CDR3. Germline values: CDR1 DFQATT, CDR2 SNEGSKA (reference sequence). The CDR3 region has the DNA TGCAGTGCCAGGCCGGGACTAGCGGGAGTAGAGCAGTTCTTC. It is translated as CSARPGLAGVEQFF.

This clonotype occurred many times. The chain uses TRBV6-5 and TRBJ1-2; perhaps TRBD1 as D (6 bases). Germline CDR1 and CDR2: MNHEY and SVGAGI. V was clipped by 0 bases and J by 4 bases, with 12 bases between them. The CDR3 is 15 residues long. The CDR3 region is CASSYSPTGAYGYTF. Here the CDR3 DNA reads TGTGCCAGCAGTTACTCTCCGACAGGTGCCTATGGCTACACCTTC.

A few counts support this clonotype. The chain has TRBV5-1 and TRBJ2-7, with TRBD1 matching over 9 bases. The CDR3 extends over 15 amino acids. In germline, CDR1 is SGHRS, CDR2 YFSETQ. Trimming removed 0 bases from V and 4 bases from J; junction bases left unmatched: 5. The CDR3 DNA reads as TGCGCCAGCAGCTTGGATGGACAGGGGATATACGAGCAGTACTTC. It translates to CASSLDGQGIYEQYF.